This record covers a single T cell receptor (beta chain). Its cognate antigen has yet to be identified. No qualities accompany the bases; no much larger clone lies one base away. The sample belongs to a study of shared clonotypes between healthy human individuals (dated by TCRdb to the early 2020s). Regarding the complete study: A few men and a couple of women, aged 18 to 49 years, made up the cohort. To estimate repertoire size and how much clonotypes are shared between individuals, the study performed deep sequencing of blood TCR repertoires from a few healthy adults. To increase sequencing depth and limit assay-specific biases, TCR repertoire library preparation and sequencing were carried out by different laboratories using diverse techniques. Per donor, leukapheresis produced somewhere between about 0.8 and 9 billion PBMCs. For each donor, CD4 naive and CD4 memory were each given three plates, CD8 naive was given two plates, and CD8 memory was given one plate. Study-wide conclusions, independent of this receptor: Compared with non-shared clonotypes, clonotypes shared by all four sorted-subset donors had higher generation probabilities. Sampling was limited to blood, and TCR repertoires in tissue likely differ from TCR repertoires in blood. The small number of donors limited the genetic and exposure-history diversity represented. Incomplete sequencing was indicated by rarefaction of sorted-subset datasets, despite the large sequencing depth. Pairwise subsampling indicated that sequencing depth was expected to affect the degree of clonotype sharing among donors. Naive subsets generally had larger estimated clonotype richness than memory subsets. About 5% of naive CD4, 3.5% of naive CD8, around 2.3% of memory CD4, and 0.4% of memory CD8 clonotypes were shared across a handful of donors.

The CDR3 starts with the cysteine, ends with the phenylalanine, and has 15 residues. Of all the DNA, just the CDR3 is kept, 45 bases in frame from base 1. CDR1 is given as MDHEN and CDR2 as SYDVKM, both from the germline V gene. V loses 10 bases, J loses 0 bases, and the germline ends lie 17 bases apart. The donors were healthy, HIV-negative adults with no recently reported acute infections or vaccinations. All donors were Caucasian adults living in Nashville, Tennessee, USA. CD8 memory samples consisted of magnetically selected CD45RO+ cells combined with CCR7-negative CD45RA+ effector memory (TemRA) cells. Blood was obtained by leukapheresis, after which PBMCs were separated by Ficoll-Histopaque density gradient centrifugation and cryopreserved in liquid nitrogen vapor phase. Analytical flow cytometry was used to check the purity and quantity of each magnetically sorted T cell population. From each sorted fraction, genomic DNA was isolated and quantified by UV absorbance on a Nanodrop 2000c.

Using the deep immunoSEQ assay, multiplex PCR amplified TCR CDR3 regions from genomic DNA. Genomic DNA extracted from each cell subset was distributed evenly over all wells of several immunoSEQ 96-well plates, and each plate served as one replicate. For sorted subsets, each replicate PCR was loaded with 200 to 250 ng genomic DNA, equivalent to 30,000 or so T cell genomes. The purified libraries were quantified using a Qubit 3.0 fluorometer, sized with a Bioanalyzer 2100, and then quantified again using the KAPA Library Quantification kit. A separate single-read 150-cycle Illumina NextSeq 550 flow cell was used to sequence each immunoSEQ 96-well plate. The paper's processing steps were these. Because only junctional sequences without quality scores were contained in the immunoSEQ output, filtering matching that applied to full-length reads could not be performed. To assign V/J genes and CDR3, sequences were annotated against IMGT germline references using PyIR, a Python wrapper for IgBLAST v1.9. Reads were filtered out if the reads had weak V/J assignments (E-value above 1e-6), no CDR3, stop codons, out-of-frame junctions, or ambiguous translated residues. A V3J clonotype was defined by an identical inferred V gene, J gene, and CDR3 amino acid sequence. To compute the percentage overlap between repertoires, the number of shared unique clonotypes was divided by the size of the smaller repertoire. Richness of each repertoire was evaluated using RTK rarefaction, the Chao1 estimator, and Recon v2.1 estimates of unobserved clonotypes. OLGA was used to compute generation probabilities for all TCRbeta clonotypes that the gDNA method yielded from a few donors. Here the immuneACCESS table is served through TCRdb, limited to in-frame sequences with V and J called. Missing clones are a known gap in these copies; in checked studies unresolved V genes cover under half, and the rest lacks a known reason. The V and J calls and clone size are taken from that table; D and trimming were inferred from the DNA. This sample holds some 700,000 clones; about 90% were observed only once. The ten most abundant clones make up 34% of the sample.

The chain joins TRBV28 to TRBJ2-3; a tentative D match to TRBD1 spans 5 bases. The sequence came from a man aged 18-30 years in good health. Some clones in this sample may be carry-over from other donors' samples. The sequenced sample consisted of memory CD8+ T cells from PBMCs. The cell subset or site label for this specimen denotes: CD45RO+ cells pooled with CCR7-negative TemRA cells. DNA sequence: TGTGCCACCCGACCGACAGTGTTCAGCACAGATACGCAGTATTTT. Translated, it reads CATRPTVFSTDTQYF.